This passage covers 13 T cell receptor beta chains from one sample sequenced in a study of identical twins. TCRdb re-analysed the 5' RACE reads in MiXCR, keeping a single row per CDR3 protein. In the table there are approximately 680,000 distinct CDR3 sequences, just over 7% of which are singletons. This same sample was also taken into another study, of yellow fever vaccine responses in identical twins.

Input material: PBMCs. The receptors shown here come from a woman between 18 and 29 years old in good health.

There are a few counts of this clonotype. CDR3 residues: CAISEGGTQNQPQHF. In DNA, the CDR3 is TGTGCCATCAGTGAGGGGGGGACACAGAATCAGCCCCAGCATTTT. This rearrangement joins TRBV10-3 to TRBJ1-5; D may be TRBD1 (6 bases). The CDR3 loop spans 15 amino acids. CDR1 ENHRY and CDR2 SYGVKD come from the germline V gene. V lost 2 bases and J 4 bases, leaving 12 bases between the germline ends.

The chain couples TRBV28 to TRBJ2-1, with TRBD1 matching 9 bases. The CDR3 runs to 14 residues. V lost 1 base, J lost 12 bases, and 7 bases stayed unmatched. Germline CDR1 MDHEN, CDR2 SYDVKM. Written as DNA, the CDR3 is TGTGCCAGCAGTTTATCTGTTCGGACAGGGGCGCAGTTCTTC. This encodes CASSLSVRTGAQFF.

The V gene is TRBV5-1, the J gene TRBJ2-3, with TRBD2 identical over 11 bases. This CDR3 is built from 17 residues. CDR1 and CDR2 from the germline V gene are SGHRS and YFSETQ. V gave up 0 bases and J gave up 4 bases; unmatched junction bases: 7. The CDR3 is CASSLAKTSGGADTQYF. CDR3 sequence (DNA): TGCGCCAGCAGCTTGGCCAAAACTAGCGGGGGAGCAGATACGCAGTATTTT.

The rearrangement uses TRBV20-1 and TRBJ2-7; 8 nucleotides line up with TRBD2. The CDR3 extends over 15 amino acids. CDR1 is DFQATT, CDR2 SNEGSKA, per germline (reference sequence). J gave up 0 bases and V 4 bases, and 8 bases lay outside the gene matches. CDR3 sequence (DNA): TGCAGTGCTATCTCCACTAGCGGCAGCTCCTACGAGCAGTACTTC. The encoded protein is CSAISTSGSSYEQYF.

This chain links TRBV28 with TRBJ2-1; the match to TRBD2 covers 11 bases. After removal of 4 bases from V and 12 bases from J, the junction contained 17 bases not matched to a gene. Germline CDR1 MDHEN, CDR2 SYDVKM. The length of the CDR3 is 17 residues. The CDR3 region is CASSSQGTSGLTRGQFF. Here the CDR3 DNA reads TGTGCCAGCAGTTCCCAGGGGACTAGCGGTCTGACTAGGGGGCAGTTCTTC. The complete variable domain, with remaining parts taken from reference TRBV28 and TRBJ2-1, reads DVKVTQSSRYLVKRTGEKVFLECVQDMDHENMFWYRQDPGLGLRLIYFSYDVKMKEKGDIPEGYSVSREKKERFSLILESASTNQTSMYLCASSSQGTSGLTRGQFFGPGTRLTVL.

This clonotype has more than one count but fewer than ten. This chain links TRBV21-1 with TRBJ2-7; the table's D call TRBD1 went unverified against the DNA. TRBV21-1 is tagged as a pseudogene. This CDR3 is built from 12 residues. CDR3 amino acids: CASSKGGGEQYV. CDR3 DNA sequence: TGTGCCAGCAGCAAAGGTGGGGGCGAGCAGTACGTC.

This clonotype was recorded many times. The rearrangement joins TRBV29-1 to TRBJ1-2; 8 bases match TRBD1. Germline CDR1 and CDR2: SQVTM and ANQGSEA. The CDR3 is 11 residues long. V lost 4 bases to trimming and J lost 8 bases; unmatched junction nucleotides: 3. The CDR3, as DNA: TGCAGCGTTGTGACAGGGGTCGGCTACACCTTC. Translated, it gives CSVVTGVGYTF.

This clonotype was counted ten times or more. This chain uses TRBV3-1 with TRBJ2-7; 8 bases are a match to TRBD2. V shed 0 bases and J 1 base; nucleotides not matched to a gene: 5. The CDR3 totals 16 residues. The germline V gene has CDR1 LGHDT and CDR2 YNNKEL (reference sequence). Written as DNA, the CDR3 is TGTGCCAGCAGCCAAGACAGCGGGGGTGGATCCTACGAGCAGTACTTC. Its protein is CASSQDSGGGSYEQYF.

This clonotype was observed at least ten times. The V call is TRBV7-8, the J call TRBJ2-3, with TRBD2 identical over 12 bases. The CDR3 has 15 amino acids. Germline CDR1 reads SGHVS; CDR2 reads FQNEAQ. The V gene end was trimmed by 1 base and the J gene end by 5 bases; junction bases not matched to a gene: 1. The CDR3 coding sequence is TGTGCCAGCAGCTTAGAACTAGCGGGGGGAGATACGCAGTATTTT. This sequence encodes CASSLELAGGDTQYF.

Only a few counts were recorded for this clonotype. The chain employs TRBV5-5 and TRBJ2-3; 7 bases map to TRBD1. The CDR3 length is 17 residues. V lost 0 bases, J lost 3 bases, and 10 bases stayed unmatched. Germline values: CDR1 SGHKS, CDR2 YYEKEE (reference sequence). The CDR3 region has the DNA TGTGCCAGCAGCTTGGCCCGGGCCGGGACAGCGACAGATACGCAGTATTTT. It encodes CASSLARAGTATDTQYF.

The chain carries TRBV5-1 and TRBJ2-7; 7 bases agree with TRBD2. Germline loops: CDR1 SGHRS, CDR2 YFSETQ. V dropped 1 base and J dropped 1; count of bases not matched to a gene: 8. This CDR3 is built from 16 residues. The CDR3 nucleotides read TGCGCCAGCAGCTTGACCTCACTAGCGCCTTCCTACGAGCAGTACTTC. Translated, it gives CASSLTSLAPSYEQYF.

This clonotype has a handful of counts. The chain joins TRBV20-1 to TRBJ2-5; D is possibly TRBD1 (7 bases). Germline CDR1 is DFQATT and CDR2 is SNEGSKA (reference sequence). The CDR3 covers 17 residues. Trimming took off 2 bases at V and 3 bases at J, with 22 bases between the two ends. The CDR3 region is CSARKSPRTGGEETQYF. The CDR3 nucleotides read TGCAGTGCTAGAAAGTCCCCCCGGACAGGAGGGGAAGAGACCCAGTACTTC.

This clonotype was seen at least ten times. The gene calls are TRBV7-2 and TRBJ2-1; 8 nucleotides agree with TRBD2. CDR1 and CDR2 (germline): SGHTA, FQGNSA. V lost 3 bases to trimming and J lost 7 bases; unmatched junction nucleotides: 8. The CDR3 has 15 residues. The CDR3 region is CASSFGLAGHNEQFF. The CDR3 bases are TGTGCCAGCAGCTTTGGATTAGCGGGGCATAATGAGCAGTTCTTC. Full variable domain (missing parts from reference TRBV7-2 and TRBJ2-1): GAGVSQSPSNKVTEKGKDVELRCDPISGHTALYWYRQSLGQGLEFLIYFQGNSAPDKSGLPSDRFSAERTGGSVSTLTIQRTQQEDSAVYLCASSFGLAGHNEQFFGPGTRLTVL.